Listed below are T cell receptor beta chains from one sample, sequenced in a study of blood T cell repertoires in COVID-19. Libraries were prepared by immunoSEQ multiplex PCR; TCRdb keeps only in-frame clonotypes and omits some of them. The sample carries under 300,000 clones, 70% to 90% recorded once. The sample taken for sequencing was PBMCs or T cells enriched from blood (not recorded which). These receptors were taken from a woman between 45 and 65 years old who had recovered from COVID-19. The CDR3 runs from the conserved cysteine through the conserved F or W. D genes are given only for firm matches. Part of the rows lack a size; the others show once, few, many or a class for expanded clones.

d_gene	j_gene	len	abundance	v_gene	CDR3aa	CDR3nt
.	TRBJ1-1	16	.	TRBV2	CASSERAGAADTEAFF	TGTGCCAGCAGTGAAAGGGCAGGGGCGGCGGACACTGAAGCTTTCTTT
TRBD1	TRBJ1-1	16	few	TRBV19	CASSDPTGFGDTEAFF	TGTGCCAGTAGCGACCCGACAGGGTTTGGGGACACTGAAGCTTTCTTT
.	TRBJ2-3	14	.	TRBV5-1	CASSPGTLTNTQYF	TGCGCCAGCAGTCCCGGGACATTAACGAATACGCAGTATTTT
TRBD1	TRBJ2-2	17	once	TRBV27	CASSLAWDRGRYGELFF	TGTGCCAGCAGTTTAGCGTGGGACAGGGGGCGATACGGGGAGCTGTTTTTT
.	TRBJ2-1	14	.	TRBV7-9	CASSPLSSYNEQFF	TGTGCCAGCAGCCCGCTAAGCTCCTACAATGAGCAGTTCTTC
.	TRBJ1-5	18	.	TRBV23-1	CASSQFWQNTYRNQPQHF	TGCGCCAGCAGTCAATTTTGGCAGAATACATACCGCAATCAGCCCCAGCATTTT
.	TRBJ2-7	15	.	TRBV21-1	CASSLGQETSYEQYF	TGTGCCAGCAGCCTGGGACAGGAGACTTCCTACGAGCAGTACTTC
.	TRBJ2-1	15	.	TRBV20-1	CSASLVGSSYNEQFF	TGCAGTGCTAGTCTGGTAGGGAGCTCCTACAATGAGCAGTTCTTC
TRBD1	TRBJ2-1	15	.	TRBV27	CASSRTGGSYNEQFF	TGTGCCAGCAGCCGAACAGGGGGCTCCTACAATGAGCAGTTCTTC
.	TRBJ2-7	17	.	TRBV3-1/TRBV3-2	CASSQDNGGLATYEQYF	TGTGCCAGCAGCCAAGATAATGGAGGACTGGCTACCTACGAGCAGTACTTC
.	TRBJ2-3	15	.	TRBV7-3	CASSRLDSSTDTQYF	TGTGCCAGCAGTCGCCTAGACTCTAGCACAGATACGCAGTATTTT
.	TRBJ1-5	13	.	TRBV7-3	CASSRTIQGPQHF	TGTGCCAGCAGCCGGACAATACAAGGGCCCCAGCATTTT
TRBD1	TRBJ2-5	16	.	TRBV3-1/TRBV3-2	CASSHNEQGARETQYF	TGTGCCAGCAGCCACAACGAGCAGGGGGCGCGAGAGACCCAGTACTTC
TRBD2	TRBJ2-1	14	few	TRBV5-5	CASSLGLSGVEQFF	TGTGCCAGCAGCTTGGGTTTGAGCGGGGTCGAGCAGTTCTTC
.	TRBJ2-4	13	.	TRBV12-3/TRBV12-4	CASSTQAAGIQYF	TGTGCCAGCAGTACGCAGGCGGCGGGCATTCAGTACTTC
TRBD1	TRBJ2-5	16	once	TRBV5-4	CASSRTHRDREETQYF	TGTGCCAGCAGCAGAACCCACCGGGACAGGGAAGAGACCCAGTACTTC
TRBD2	TRBJ2-1	18	.	TRBV10-3	CATRGASGRAPTYNEQFF	TGTGCCACCAGGGGGGCTAGCGGGAGGGCTCCTACATACAATGAGCAGTTCTTC
.	TRBJ2-1	11	.	TRBV12-3/TRBV12-4	CASSPGREQFF	TGTGCCAGCAGTCCAGGTCGTGAGCAGTTCTTC
.	TRBJ1-1	15	.	TRBV15	CATSRIDLENTEAFF	TGTGCCACCAGCAGGATAGATCTAGAGAACACTGAAGCTTTCTTT
.	TRBJ2-1	14	.	TRBV16	CASSRIDGGNEQFF	TGTGCCAGCAGCCGAATAGACGGGGGCAATGAGCAGTTCTTC
.	TRBJ2-3	14	.	TRBV27	CASGIRARTDTQYF	TGTGCCAGTGGGATCAGGGCTCGCACAGATACGCAGTATTTT
.	TRBJ2-1	15	.	TRBV15	CATSRDPTENNEQFF	TGTGCCACCAGCAGAGACCCTACAGAGAACAATGAGCAGTTCTTC
.	TRBJ2-1	14	once	TRBV30	CASDNLFSYNEQFF	TGTGCCTCAGACAACTTGTTCTCCTACAATGAGCAGTTCTTC
TRBD2	TRBJ2-2	16	once	TRBV3-1/TRBV3-2	CASSQFPSGASGELFF	TGTGCCAGCAGCCAATTTCCTAGCGGCGCGTCCGGGGAGCTGTTTTTT
.	TRBJ1-4	14	.	TRBV27	CASSLQITNEKLFF	TGTGCCAGCAGCTTACAGATTACCAATGAAAAACTGTTTTTT
.	TRBJ2-3	17	.	TRBV5-4	CASSQPKADTSTDTQYF	TGTGCCAGCAGCCAGCCTAAAGCGGATACTAGCACAGATACGCAGTATTTT
TRBD1	TRBJ1-2	14	.	TRBV9	CASTPGQGNYGYTF	TGTGCCAGCACCCCGGGACAGGGAAACTATGGCTACACCTTC
TRBD1	TRBJ1-5	14	.	TRBV6-5	CASRGQGEGQPQHF	TGTGCCAGCAGGGGACAGGGGGAGGGTCAGCCCCAGCATTTT
TRBD2	TRBJ2-3	16	once	TRBV9	CASSASAGGRTDTQYF	TGTGCCAGCAGCGCCTCAGCGGGAGGGAGGACAGATACGCAGTATTTT
TRBD1	TRBJ1-5	14	.	TRBV18	CASSLQQGNQPQHF	TGTGCCAGCTCACTACAACAGGGGAATCAGCCCCAGCATTTT
TRBD2	TRBJ2-1	12	.	TRBV29-1	CSVSGLANEQFF	TGCAGCGTTTCGGGACTAGCAAATGAGCAGTTCTTC
TRBD2	TRBJ2-7	16	.	TRBV9	CASSVSGLAGSYEQYF	TGTGCCAGCAGCGTATCGGGGCTAGCGGGATCCTACGAGCAGTACTTC
TRBD2	TRBJ2-3	17	.	TRBV5-4	CASSRGLAGGVTDTQYF	TGTGCCAGCAGCCGGGGACTAGCGGGAGGGGTTACAGATACGCAGTATTTT
TRBD2	TRBJ2-1	18	.	TRBV19	CASSISGMLVGSYNEQFF	TGTGCCAGTAGTATCAGCGGGATGTTAGTGGGTTCCTACAATGAGCAGTTCTTC
.	TRBJ2-5	13	few	TRBV3-1/TRBV3-2	CASSQGRIMGLYF	TGTGCCAGCAGCCAAGGGCGTATAATGGGCCTGTACTTC
TRBD1	TRBJ1-2	13	.	TRBV7-6	CASSLWRDSPTTF	TGTGCCAGCAGCTTATGGCGGGACAGCCCCACCACCTTC
TRBD2	TRBJ2-5	14	.	TRBV19	CASAGGGAEETQYF	TGTGCCAGTGCGGGGGGTGGAGCTGAAGAGACCCAGTACTTC
TRBD1	TRBJ1-2	13	.	TRBV18	CASSPGQDYGYTF	TGTGCCAGCTCACCGGGACAGGACTATGGCTACACCTTC
TRBD2	TRBJ2-3	17	.	TRBV2	CASSDNRLAGAPDTQYF	TGTGCCAGCAGTGATAATCGACTAGCGGGAGCGCCAGATACGCAGTATTTT
TRBD2	TRBJ2-3	17	once	TRBV3-1/TRBV3-2	CASSLRRGSGGKDTQYF	TGTGCCAGCAGCCTGCGACGGGGCAGCGGGGGTAAAGATACGCAGTATTTT
TRBD2	TRBJ2-1	14	few	TRBV2	CASLRTSGSDEQFF	TGTGCCAGCCTCCGGACTAGCGGGAGTGATGAGCAGTTCTTC
.	TRBJ1-2	13	.	TRBV10-3	CAISELTGNGYTF	TGTGCCATCAGTGAGTTAACAGGGAATGGCTACACCTTC
.	TRBJ2-7	13	.	TRBV30	CAWTRGTAYEQYF	TGTGCCTGGACACGCGGGACAGCCTACGAGCAGTACTTC
.	TRBJ1-2	12	.	TRBV6-5	CASSSQEWGYTF	TGTGCCAGCAGTTCGCAGGAATGGGGCTACACCTTC
TRBD2	TRBJ2-7	16	.	TRBV5-1	CASSPARTSKPYEQYF	TGCGCCAGCAGCCCAGCAAGGACTAGCAAACCCTACGAGCAGTACTTC
.	TRBJ2-1	14	.	TRBV15	CATSRDIRGNEQFF	TGTGCCACCAGCAGAGATATCCGGGGCAATGAGCAGTTCTTC
.	TRBJ2-7	14	.	TRBV10-1	CAGLRGALSYEQYF	TGCGCCGGTCTTCGGGGTGCGCTCTCCTACGAGCAGTACTTC
TRBD2	TRBJ2-2	20	.	TRBV3-1/TRBV3-2	CASSHYPGLAGSGNTGELFF	TGTGCCAGCAGCCATTATCCGGGACTAGCGGGGTCAGGGAACACCGGGGAGCTGTTTTTT
.	TRBJ1-5	15	.	TRBV19	CASSILVERGQPQHF	TGTGCCAGTAGTATACTAGTGGAAAGAGGTCAGCCCCAGCATTTT
.	TRBJ2-3	13	.	TRBV11-3	CASSLDLTDTQYF	TGTGCCAGCAGCTTAGACCTCACAGATACGCAGTATTTT
TRBD1	TRBJ1-5	13	.	TRBV7-2	CASSLGRQGALHF	TGTGCCAGCAGCTTAGGTCGACAGGGGGCTCTTCATTTT
TRBD2	TRBJ2-7	15	once	TRBV5-4	CASSLRLAGPDEQYF	TGTGCCAGCAGCTTGCGGTTAGCGGGACCGGACGAGCAGTACTTC
.	TRBJ2-1	12	.	TRBV12-3/TRBV12-4	CASSLGPEAQFF	TGTGCCAGCAGTTTAGGGCCGGAGGCGCAGTTCTTC
TRBD2	TRBJ2-3	15	.	TRBV5-6	CASSLAGGRLDTQYF	TGTGCCAGCAGCTTGGCCGGCGGGAGGTTAGATACGCAGTATTTT
.	TRBJ1-6	13	.	TRBV25-1	CASRTDYNSPLHF	TGTGCCAGCAGGACAGACTATAATTCACCCCTCCACTTT
TRBD2	TRBJ2-7	19	.	TRBV7-8	CASSLALVGLASNSYEQYF	TGTGCCAGCAGCTTAGCGCTGGTCGGACTAGCGTCAAACTCCTACGAGCAGTACTTC
TRBD1	TRBJ2-7	15	.	TRBV27	CASRLRGTGDYEQYF	TGTGCCAGCAGGCTTAGAGGGACAGGGGATTACGAGCAGTACTTC
.	TRBJ1-2	15	.	TRBV15	CATSSSYFPGQGVAF	TGTGCCACCAGCAGCTCCTATTTTCCGGGACAAGGGGTCGCCTTC
TRBD2	TRBJ2-1	15	.	TRBV4-1	CASSHMDGGRDEQFF	TGCGCCAGCAGCCATATGGATGGCGGGAGGGATGAGCAGTTCTTC
TRBD1	TRBJ2-5	16	.	TRBV2	CASSNLEGQKQETQYF	TGTGCCAGCAGCAACCTAGAGGGACAGAAGCAAGAGACCCAGTACTTC